The present T cell receptor (beta chain) was sequenced within a study of T cell responses to AZD1222 COVID-19 vaccine. Germline-derived CDR1 and CDR2 are MNHEY and SVGEGT. V shed 4 bases and J shed 4 bases, with 11 bases lying between them. CDR3 length: 14 residues. Repertoires were generated with immunoSEQ multiplex PCR, while TCRdb's copy carries only in-frame clones and drops some. The sample contains 65,000 to 85,000 clones, approximately 85% of which appear only once. Study-level results: Repertoires were obtained solely post-peak T cell response. The study identified only five to seven AZD1222 recipients as seropositive at baseline.

Notes on this clone: Its antigen remains unidentified.

This sample comprised peripheral blood, obtained 28 days after the second AZD1222 dose. The rearrangement links TRBV6-2 or TRBV6-3 to TRBJ1-5; no reliable D call. The clonotype comes from an adult who received the AZD1222 COVID-19 vaccine. The CDR3 DNA sequence: TGTGCCAGCAGTTCTCGGGGTTTTAATCAGCCCCAGCATTTT. Amino acids: CASSSRGFNQPQHF.